This TCR beta chain was captured by sequencing in a study of OX40 agonist ivuxolimab in advanced cancers. In the study overall: Every 2 weeks, patients received ivuxolimab intravenously, dosed at 0.01 to 10 mg/kg. The dose-escalation group included hepatocellular carcinoma, melanoma, renal cell carcinoma and head and neck cancer.

Data came from immunoSEQ multiplex PCR; TCRdb stores just in-frame clones and leaves some out. The sample contains over 100,000 clones, 80% to 90% of which appear only once. Concerning this clone itself: Its antigen remains unidentified.

Study-level points and caveats: Expanded peripheral T cell antigen specificity was not determined. Clonal expansion from baseline to week 6 occurred in both CD4+ and CD8+ T cells.

V lost 6 bases, J lost 3 bases, and 21 bases lay in between. Per the germline V gene, CDR1 is MGHRA and CDR2 is YSYEKL. This CDR3 spans 17 amino acids. The clonotype comes from an adult with an advanced solid tumor such as melanoma, head and neck, liver or kidney cancer. This sample comprised CD4+ or CD8+ T cells sorted from blood, obtained in a trial of the OX40 agonist ivuxolimab. This chain connects TRBV4-1 to TRBJ2-1, with a weak D call TRBD2 (5 bases). CDR3 residues: CASSPASGTSIYNEQFF. In DNA, the CDR3 is TGCGCCAGCAGTCCAGCGTCGGGAACTTCCATCTACAATGAGCAGTTCTTC.